This T cell receptor (beta chain) is drawn from a study of technical replicates of blood from several donors. Assay used: immunoSEQ multiplex PCR; TCRdb lists only in-frame clones, some missing. The table lists some 60,000 clones, nearly 90% of them singletons, with around 4.4% in the top ten. The CDR3 length is 12 residues. The germline V gene has CDR1 LGHNT and CDR2 FRNRAP. V lost 8 bases, J lost 5 bases, and 12 bases lay in between. The TCR originated in a human donor in good health. Some clones in this sample may be carry-over from other donors' samples. The chain is built from TRBV12-5 and TRBJ2-5; D remains unclear. Source material: PBMCs. The CDR3 DNA reads as TGTGCTAGTAGTATAGTCCGGGAGACCCAGTACTTC. This encodes CASSIVRETQYF.